This T cell receptor (beta chain) was identified during a study of blood T cell repertoires in COVID-19. Overall study context: T cells, B-cell-depleted T cells, or PBMCs provided the cDNA or gDNA that served as material.

In the original workflow: Amplifying reference gene primers gave estimates of nucleated cell counts. Generated by immunoSEQ multiplex PCR, the TCRdb table keeps only in-frame clones and is missing some. Clonal size and the V and J genes are those of that table, whereas D and trimming came from the DNA. Altogether under 80,000 clones are present, roughly 78% being singletons, with the ten largest covering around 30%. The V and J ends lost 2 bases and 4 bases respectively, with 15 bases between them. This CDR3 has 15 amino acids. The V gene's germline CDR1 is SGDLS and CDR2 YYNGEE. The source material was peripheral blood. This chain uses TRBV9 with TRBJ1-1; D is perhaps TRBD1 (6 bases). The sequence was obtained from a human donor in a cohort sampled during active COVID-19. DNA for the CDR3: TGTGCCAGCAGCGTGACAGGCCGAGAGAGCACTGAAGCTTTCTTT. It is translated as CASSVTGRESTEAFF.